This T cell receptor beta chain was profiled in a study of cytomegalovirus exposure and HLA in healthy donors. Vbeta (60) and Jbeta (13) primers were used in the PCR. Profiled with immunoSEQ multiplex PCR; TCRdb holds only in-frame clones, not every one. Altogether approximately 190,000 clones are present, roughly four fifths being singletons, with the ten largest covering approximately 0.8%. This clone was detected once. Germline V lookup: CDR1 SGHRS, CDR2 YFSETQ. J was trimmed by 5 bases and V by 1 base; bases with no gene match: 8. CDR3 length equals 15 residues. The sample taken for sequencing was PBMCs. The rearrangement links TRBV5-1 to TRBJ2-7; 8 bases line up with TRBD2. The sequence came from a woman aged 18-29 years in good health and CMV-seronegative. The CDR3 region is CASSLTGSGSDEQYF. CDR3 nucleotides: TGCGCCAGCAGCTTGACGGGGAGCGGGAGCGACGAGCAGTACTTC.